A single TCR beta chain is shown here with its context. Its antigen is unknown. The entry originates in a study of glioma-infiltrating T cells after dendritic cell vaccination. Overall study findings and caveats: Complete blood and tumor specimen sets were limited to few patients. Survival was not directly related to TCR clonality in these patients.

The ends were cut back, 3 bases at V and 2 bases at J, with 14 bases in the middle. Germline CDR1 is SGHAT and CDR2 is FQNNGV. This CDR3 has 17 residues. Profiling relied on immunoSEQ multiplex PCR, and the TCRdb table lists in-frame clones only, not all of them. The repertoire holds more than 30,000 clones, with roughly nine tenths as singletons. The material sequenced was blood, taken before dendritic cell vaccination. The chain couples TRBV11-2 to TRBJ2-6; TRBD1 might be the D (6 bases). This TCR was recovered from a human donor with glioblastoma. CDR3 loop: CASSFLDKGAGANVLTF. The CDR3 DNA sequence: TGTGCCAGCAGCTTCCTCGACAAGGGGGCTGGGGCCAACGTCCTGACTTTC.